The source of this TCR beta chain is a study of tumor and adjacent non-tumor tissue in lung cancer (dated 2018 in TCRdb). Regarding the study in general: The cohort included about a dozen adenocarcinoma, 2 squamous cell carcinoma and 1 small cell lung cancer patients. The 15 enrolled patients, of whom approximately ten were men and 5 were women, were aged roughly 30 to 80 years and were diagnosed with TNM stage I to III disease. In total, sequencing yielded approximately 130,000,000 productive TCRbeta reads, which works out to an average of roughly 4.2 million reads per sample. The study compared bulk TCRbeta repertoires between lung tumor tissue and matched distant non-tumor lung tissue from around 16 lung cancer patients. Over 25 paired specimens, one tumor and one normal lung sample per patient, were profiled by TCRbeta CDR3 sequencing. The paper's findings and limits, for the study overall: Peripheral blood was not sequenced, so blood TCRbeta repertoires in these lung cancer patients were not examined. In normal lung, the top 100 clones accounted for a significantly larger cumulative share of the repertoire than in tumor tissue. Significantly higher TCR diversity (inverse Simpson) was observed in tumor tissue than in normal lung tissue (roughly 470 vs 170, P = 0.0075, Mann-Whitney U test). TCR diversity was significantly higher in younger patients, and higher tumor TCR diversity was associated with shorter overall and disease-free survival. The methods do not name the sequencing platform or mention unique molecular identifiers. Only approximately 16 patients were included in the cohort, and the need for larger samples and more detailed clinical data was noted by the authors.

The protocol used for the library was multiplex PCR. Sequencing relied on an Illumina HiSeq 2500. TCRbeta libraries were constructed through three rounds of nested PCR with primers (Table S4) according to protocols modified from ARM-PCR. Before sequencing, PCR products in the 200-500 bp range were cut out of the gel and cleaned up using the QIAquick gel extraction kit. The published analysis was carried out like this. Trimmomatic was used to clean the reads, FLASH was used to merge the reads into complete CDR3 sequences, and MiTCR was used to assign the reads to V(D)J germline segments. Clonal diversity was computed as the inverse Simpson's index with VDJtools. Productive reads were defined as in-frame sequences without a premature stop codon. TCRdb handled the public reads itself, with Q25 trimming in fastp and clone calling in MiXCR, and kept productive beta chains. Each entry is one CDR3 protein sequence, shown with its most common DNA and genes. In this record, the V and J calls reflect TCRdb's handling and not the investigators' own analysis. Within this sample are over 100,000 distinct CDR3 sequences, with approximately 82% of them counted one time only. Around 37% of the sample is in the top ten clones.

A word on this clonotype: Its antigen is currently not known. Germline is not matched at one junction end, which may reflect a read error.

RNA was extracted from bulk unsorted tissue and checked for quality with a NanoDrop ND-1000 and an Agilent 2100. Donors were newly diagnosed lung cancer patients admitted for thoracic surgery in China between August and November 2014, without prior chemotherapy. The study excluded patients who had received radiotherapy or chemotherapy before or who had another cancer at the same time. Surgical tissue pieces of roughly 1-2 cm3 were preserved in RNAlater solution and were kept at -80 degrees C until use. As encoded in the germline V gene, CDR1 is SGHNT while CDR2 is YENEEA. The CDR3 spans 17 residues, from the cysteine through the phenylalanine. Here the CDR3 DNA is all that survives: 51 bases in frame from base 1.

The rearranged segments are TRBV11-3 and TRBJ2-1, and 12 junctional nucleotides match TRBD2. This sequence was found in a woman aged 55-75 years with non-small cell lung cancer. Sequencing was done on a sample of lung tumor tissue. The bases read TGTGCCAGCATCTTAGAGATGACTAGCGGGGGCCACAATGAGCAGTTATTC. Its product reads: CASILEMTSGGHNEQLF.